The rows below give T cell receptor beta chains drawn from one sample of a study of a mutant IDH1 vaccine in newly diagnosed glioma. Here immunoSEQ multiplex PCR was the method, and the copy in TCRdb shows in-frame clones only, minus some. Of roughly 86,000 clones listed, 80% are singletons. The sample here was PBMCs, taken from a glioma patient treated with radiotherapy, temozolomide or both. The receptors derive from a man in his forties or fifties with glioma. CDR3s include the opening cysteine and the closing phenylalanine or tryptophan. D genes are given only for firm matches. Size is omitted from some rows. Given values are once, few, many or a class for expanded clones.

j_call clone_size d_call v_call cdr3_aa cdr3_nt
TRBJ2-1 . . TRBV27 CASNGQGDINEQFF TGTGCCAGCAACGGTCAGGGTGATATTAATGAGCAGTTCTTC
TRBJ1-5 few . TRBV7-8 CASSLPNQPQHF TGTGCCAGCAGTTTACCCAATCAGCCCCAGCATTTT
TRBJ2-2 once . TRBV19 CASSITAGDTGELFF TGTGCCAGTAGTATAACGGCAGGGGATACCGGGGAGCTGTTTTTT
TRBJ2-1 . . TRBV2 CASSESGVSSYNEQFF TGTGCCAGCAGTGAATCGGGGGTGAGCTCCTACAATGAGCAGTTCTTC
TRBJ2-1 . . TRBV30 CAWSVLGDNEQFF TGTGCCTGGAGTGTATTGGGGGACAATGAGCAGTTCTTC
TRBJ2-6 . TRBD2 TRBV7-3 CASSSSGTSSGANVLTF TGTGCCAGCAGCTCCTCCGGGACTAGCTCTGGGGCCAACGTCCTGACTTTC
TRBJ2-5 . . TRBV5-4 CASSLRRQETQYF TGTGCCAGCAGCTTAAGGAGGCAAGAGACCCAGTACTTC
TRBJ2-3 . TRBD1 TRBV28 CASSPHRGKVGTDTQYF TGTGCCAGCAGTCCTCACAGGGGGAAAGTAGGCACAGATACGCAGTATTTT
TRBJ1-2 . TRBD1 TRBV6-5 CASSYQKPGQVGGYTF TGTGCCAGCAGTTACCAAAAGCCGGGACAGGTCGGCGGCTACACCTTC
TRBJ1-1 . . TRBV5-6 CASSLDGPAGNTEAFF TGTGCCAGCAGCTTGGACGGGCCGGCTGGGAACACTGAAGCTTTCTTT
TRBJ2-7 . TRBD2 TRBV4-1 CASSRVVGGAGGSYEQYF TGCGCCAGCAGCCGCGTAGTAGGAGGGGCGGGAGGTTCTTACGAGCAGTACTTC
TRBJ1-4 . . TRBV9 CASSPRQSNEKLFF TGTGCCAGCAGCCCGAGACAGAGTAATGAAAAACTGTTTTTT